Following are 18 T cell receptor beta chains from one sample sequenced in a study of blood T cell repertoires in COVID-19. The repertoire was sequenced with immunoSEQ multiplex PCR; TCRdb's copy has only in-frame clones and lacks some. The data contain approximately 91,000 clones, about 85% of them singletons. Sample: peripheral blood. The receptors here all came from an older man with acute or convalescent COVID-19.

CDR3 sequence reads: CASSRSGGAPYEQYF. As DNA, the CDR3 is TGCGCCAGCAGCCGTAGCGGGGGGGCCCCCTACGAGCAGTACTTC. This chain uses TRBV5-1 with TRBJ2-7; TRBD2 aligns across 11 bases. The CDR3 spans 15 residues. From germline, CDR1 is SGHRS and CDR2 YFSETQ. V shed 4 bases and J 2 bases; nucleotides not matched to a gene: 5.

This clone was seen more than once but under ten times. The chain recombines TRBV6-5 with TRBJ2-2, with 7 positions matching TRBD1. Germline assignment: CDR1 MNHEY and CDR2 SVGAGI. The CDR3 length is 14 residues. J was trimmed by 6 bases and V by 7 bases; bases with no gene match: 8. CDR3 amino acids: CASTPTGPAGELFF. In DNA, the CDR3 is TGTGCCAGCACACCGACAGGGCCGGCCGGGGAGCTGTTTTTT.

This chain connects TRBV6-1 to TRBJ2-2, with no clear D. V was clipped by 0 bases and J by 7 bases, with 6 bases between them. The CDR3 is 13 residues long. CDR1 and CDR2 from the germline V gene are MNHNS and SASEGT. CDR3 sequence reads: CASSEAAVGELFF. CDR3 in DNA: TGTGCCAGCAGTGAAGCGGCGGTCGGGGAGCTGTTTTTT.

The rearrangement uses TRBV24-1 and TRBJ2-5, with TRBD2 matching over 9 bases. The germline gives CDR1 KGHDR, CDR2 SFDVKD. The CDR3 is 15 amino acids. Unmatched junction bases numbered 6, after V lost 3 bases and J lost 5 bases. The CDR3 bases are TGTGCCACCAGTGATGGGTTTGCGGGGGGGGAGACCCAGTACTTC. Residues: CATSDGFAGGETQYF.

The chain employs TRBV12-5 and TRBJ1-3, with D hard to call. Germline V lookup: CDR1 LGHNT, CDR2 FRNRAP. V shed 6 bases and J shed 1 base, with 13 bases lying between them. The CDR3 is 15 amino acids. The CDR3 protein is CASGRPTESGNTIYF. CDR3 nucleotide sequence: TGTGCTAGTGGCCGACCTACAGAATCTGGAAACACCATATATTTT.

CDR3 in amino acids: CASSFTNAGGHTFDEQFF. CDR3 bases: TGTGCCAGCAGTTTCACCAACGCAGGGGGGCATACCTTCGATGAGCAGTTCTTC. The chain is built from TRBV27 and TRBJ2-1, with D possibly matching TRBD1 (7 bases). Germline lookup yields CDR1 MNHEY and CDR2 SMNVEV (reference sequence). The CDR3 extends over 18 amino acids. V shed 3 bases and J shed 8 bases, with 26 bases lying between them.

The genes are TRBV5-1 and TRBJ1-1, with 8 positions matching TRBD1. Germline lookup yields CDR1 SGHRS and CDR2 YFSETQ. The CDR3 runs to 17 residues. The J segment lost 4 bases and the V segment lost 5 bases, leaving 16 bases of the junction unmatched. The CDR3 here is CASRPGATGGSSTEAFF. DNA of the CDR3: TGCGCCAGCAGACCCGGAGCAACAGGGGGGAGTAGCACTGAAGCTTTCTTT.

Here the CDR3 DNA reads TGTGCCAGCGGCAGCGGAATCTCTGGAAACACCATATATTTT. As protein: CASGSGISGNTIYF. V usage is TRBV3-1 (or the pseudogene TRBV3-2) and J usage is TRBJ1-3; D is undetermined. Per germline, CDR1 LGHDT and CDR2 YNNKEL (reference sequence). The CDR3 is made up of 14 amino acids. Trimming removed 8 bases from V and 0 bases from J, with 11 bases in between.

The rearrangement uses TRBV5-1 and TRBJ2-7; D is possibly TRBD2 (5 bases). Germline V CDR1 and CDR2: SGHRS, YFSETQ. V lost 0 bases and J 1 base, leaving 8 bases between the germline ends. The CDR3 is made up of 14 amino acids. The DNA of the CDR3 is TGCGCCAGCAGCTTGGGACCGGGGTCCTACGAGCAGTACTTC. Protein: CASSLGPGSYEQYF.

This chain joins TRBV30 and TRBJ1-2; weak D call: TRBD1 (5 bases). Trimming took off 8 bases at V and 2 bases at J, with 12 bases between the two ends. There are 12 residues in the CDR3. CDR1 is GTSNPN and CDR2 is SVGIG in the germline V gene (reference sequence). Written as DNA, the CDR3 is TGTGCCCGATGGACATACAACTATGGCTACACCTTC. Translated: CARWTYNYGYTF.

The rearrangement joins TRBV7-8 to TRBJ1-3; maybe TRBD1 (5 bases). Germline V gene lookup returns CDR1 SGHVS and CDR2 FQNEAQ. V shed 5 bases and J shed 0 bases, with 17 bases lying between them. CDR3 length equals 17 residues. The CDR3 nucleotides read TGTGCCAGCAGCCCGCGGATTGGGGACTTCTCTGGAAACACCATATATTTT. Protein product: CASSPRIGDFSGNTIYF.

The rearrangement links TRBV30 to TRBJ1-1, with 7 bases fitting TRBD1. V dropped 4 bases and J dropped 6; count of bases not matched to a gene: 2. The germline gives CDR1 GTSNPN, CDR2 SVGIG (reference sequence). This CDR3 is built from 11 residues. The CDR3 is CAWNRGPEAFF. CDR3 in DNA: TGTGCCTGGAACAGGGGCCCTGAAGCTTTCTTT.

V and J are TRBV10-2 and TRBJ1-2, with 9 bases aligning to TRBD1. The V gene's germline CDR1 is WSHSY and CDR2 SAAADI. The J segment lost 6 bases and the V segment lost 3 bases, leaving 8 bases of the junction unmatched. The CDR3 length is 15 residues. Here the CDR3 DNA reads TGCGCCAGCAGTGACAGGACAGGGGCCTCAGATGGCTACACCTTC. Translation gives CASSDRTGASDGYTF.

The chain links TRBV7-6 to TRBJ2-5, with 7 bases fitting TRBD1. The V segment lost 1 base and the J segment 2 bases; nucleotides outside the gene matches: 7. CDR1 and CDR2 (germline): SGHVS, FNYEAQ. The CDR3 spans 16 residues. The CDR3 reads CASSLGGGVGQETQYF. For the CDR3, the DNA is TGTGCCAGCAGCTTAGGAGGGGGCGTTGGGCAAGAGACCCAGTACTTC.

The chain uses TRBV13 and TRBJ2-5, with 7 bases identical to TRBD1. After removal of 7 bases from V and 3 bases from J, the junction contained 5 bases not matched to a gene. Per the germline V gene, CDR1 is PRHDT and CDR2 is FYEKMQ (reference sequence). There are 13 residues in the CDR3. In DNA, the CDR3 is TGTGCCAGCAATTCCGGGACAGAAGAGACCCAGTACTTC. Amino acid sequence: CASNSGTEETQYF.

This sequence joins TRBV4-1 and TRBJ2-5, with 11 bases lining up with TRBD1. Germline CDR1 reads MGHRA; CDR2 reads YSYEKL. V lost 1 base, J lost 4 bases, and 8 bases stayed unmatched. The CDR3 runs 17 residues. The CDR3 spells CASSQGRGQGGRETQYF. CDR3 nucleotide sequence: TGCGCCAGCAGCCAAGGAAGGGGACAGGGGGGGAGAGAGACCCAGTACTTC.

The V gene is TRBV5-5, the J gene TRBJ2-1; D may be TRBD1 (5 bases). The germline V and J ends were trimmed by 2 bases and 8 bases, with 11 bases remaining between them. Germline V lookup: CDR1 SGHKS, CDR2 YYEKEE (reference sequence). This CDR3 contains 13 residues. CDR3 residues: CASSFAGIDEQFF. CDR3 DNA sequence: TGTGCCAGCAGCTTCGCAGGGATCGATGAGCAGTTCTTC.

The genes are TRBV5-1 and TRBJ1-2, with TRBD1 matching over 8 bases. Unmatched junction bases numbered 12, after V lost 4 bases and J lost 4 bases. This CDR3 contains 16 residues. Germline CDR1 and CDR2: SGHRS and YFSETQ. The CDR3 sequence is CASSMSSGGSIYGYTF. In DNA form, the CDR3 reads TGCGCCAGCAGCATGTCCTCAGGGGGCTCGATCTATGGCTACACCTTC.